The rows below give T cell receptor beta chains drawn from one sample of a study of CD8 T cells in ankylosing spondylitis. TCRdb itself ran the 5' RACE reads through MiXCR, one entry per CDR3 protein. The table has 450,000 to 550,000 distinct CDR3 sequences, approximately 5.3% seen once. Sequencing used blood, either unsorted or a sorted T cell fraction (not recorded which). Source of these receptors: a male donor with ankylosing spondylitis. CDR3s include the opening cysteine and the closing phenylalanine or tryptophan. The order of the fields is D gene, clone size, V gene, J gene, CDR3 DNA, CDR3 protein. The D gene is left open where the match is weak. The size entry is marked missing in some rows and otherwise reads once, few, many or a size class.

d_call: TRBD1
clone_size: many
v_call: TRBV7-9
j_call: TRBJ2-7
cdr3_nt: TGTGCCAGCAGCGACAGGGCCAATGTTTACGAGCAGTACTTC
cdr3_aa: CASSDRANVYEQYF

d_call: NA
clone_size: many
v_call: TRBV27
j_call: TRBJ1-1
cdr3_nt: TGTGCCAGCAGTTTATCCTTTCGCGGGATGGGGGGCGGGAGCACTGAAGCTTTCTTT
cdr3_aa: CASSLSFRGMGGGSTEAFF

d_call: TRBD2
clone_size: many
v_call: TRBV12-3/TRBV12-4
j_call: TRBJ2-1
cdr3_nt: TGTGCCAGCAGACTGGGGGGGTATACCCCCAATGAGCAGTTCTTC
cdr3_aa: CASRLGGYTPNEQFF

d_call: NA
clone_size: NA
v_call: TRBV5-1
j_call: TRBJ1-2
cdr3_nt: TGCGCCAGCAGCTTGGCCCCGCAGGGCCCTGGCTACACCTTC
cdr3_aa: CASSLAPQGPGYTF

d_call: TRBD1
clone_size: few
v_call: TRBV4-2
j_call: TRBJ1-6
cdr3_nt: TGTGCCAGCAGCCAAGTTACGGGACAGGAGAATTCACCCCTCCACTTT
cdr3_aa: CASSQVTGQENSPLHF

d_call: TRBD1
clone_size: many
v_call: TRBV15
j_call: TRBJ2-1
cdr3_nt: TGTGCCACCAGCAGAGATCAGGGGGCCCTTTACAATGAGCAGTTCTTC
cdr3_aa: CATSRDQGALYNEQFF

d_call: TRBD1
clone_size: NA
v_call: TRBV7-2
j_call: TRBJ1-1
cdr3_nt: TGTGCCAGCAGCTCCACGTGGACAGGCCTGAACACTGAAGCTTTCTTT
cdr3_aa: CASSSTWTGLNTEAFF

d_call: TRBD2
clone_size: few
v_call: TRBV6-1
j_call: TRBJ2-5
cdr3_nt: TGTGCCAGCAGGGTACTAGCGGGTGGGGAGACCCAGTACTTC
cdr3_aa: CASRVLAGGETQYF

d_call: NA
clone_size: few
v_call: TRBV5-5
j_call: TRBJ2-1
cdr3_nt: TGTGCCAGCAGCCTGAGGTTAGACTTGACCAATGAGCAGTTCTTC
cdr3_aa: CASSLRLDLTNEQFF

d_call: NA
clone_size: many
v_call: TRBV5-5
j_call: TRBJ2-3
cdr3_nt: TGTGCCAGCAGCCCCTTCGTAGGCACAGATACGCAGTATTTT
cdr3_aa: CASSPFVGTDTQYF

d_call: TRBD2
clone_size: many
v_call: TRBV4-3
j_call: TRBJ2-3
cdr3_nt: TGCGCCAGCAGCCAGTCCGTCGGGGGGGCGGTAGATACGCAGTATTTT
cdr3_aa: CASSQSVGGAVDTQYF

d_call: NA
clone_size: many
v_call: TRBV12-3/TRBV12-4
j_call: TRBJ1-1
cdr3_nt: TGTGCCAGCACTCCCCAGGGAACAGCGAACACTGAAGCTTTCTTT
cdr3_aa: CASTPQGTANTEAFF

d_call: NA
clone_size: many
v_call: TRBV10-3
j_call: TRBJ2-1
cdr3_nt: TGTGCCATCAGTGAGTCAGGAGGGAACAATGAGCAGTTCTTC
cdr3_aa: CAISESGGNNEQFF

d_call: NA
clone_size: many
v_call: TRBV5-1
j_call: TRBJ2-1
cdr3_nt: TGCGCCAGCAGCCACTTCCGGACCGTTAACAATGAGCAGTTCTTC
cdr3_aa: CASSHFRTVNNEQFF

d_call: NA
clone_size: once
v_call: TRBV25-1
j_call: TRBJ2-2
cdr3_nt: TGTGCCAGCACCGATCCTGGGGGCACCGGGGAGCTGTTTTTT
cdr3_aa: CASTDPGGTGELFF

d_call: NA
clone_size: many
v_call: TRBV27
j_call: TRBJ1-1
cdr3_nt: TGTGCCAGCAGTTTATCCCCAGGGAGGGGGACTGAAGCTTTCTTT
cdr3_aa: CASSLSPGRGTEAFF

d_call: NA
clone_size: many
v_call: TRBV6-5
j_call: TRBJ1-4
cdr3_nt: TGTGCCAGCAGTTACAGCTTCGGGAGAACTAATGAAAAACTGTTTTTT
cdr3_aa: CASSYSFGRTNEKLFF

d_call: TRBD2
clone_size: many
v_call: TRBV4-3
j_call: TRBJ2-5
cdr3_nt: TGCGCCAGCAGCCAAGATTGGGCGGGAGGGACCCAGTACTTC
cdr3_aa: CASSQDWAGGTQYF

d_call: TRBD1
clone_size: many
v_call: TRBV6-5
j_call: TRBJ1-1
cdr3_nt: TGTGCCAGCAGTTTGCAGACAGGGTTGGGCACTGAAGCTTTCTTT
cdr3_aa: CASSLQTGLGTEAFF

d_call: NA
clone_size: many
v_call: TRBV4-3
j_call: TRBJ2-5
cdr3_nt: TGCGCCAGCGGTCATCAGGGCGGAGAGACCCAGTACTTC
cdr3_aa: CASGHQGGETQYF

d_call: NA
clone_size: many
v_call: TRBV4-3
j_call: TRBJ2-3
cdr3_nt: TGCGCCAGCAGCCAAGATCTGGTCACGTGGGGGTGGGAAGCAGATACGCAGTATTTT
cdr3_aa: CASSQDLVTWGWEADTQYF

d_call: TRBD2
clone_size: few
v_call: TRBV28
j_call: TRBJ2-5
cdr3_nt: TGTGCCAGCAGTCCAGCCGGGACTAGCGGACAAGAGACCCAGTACTTC
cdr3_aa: CASSPAGTSGQETQYF

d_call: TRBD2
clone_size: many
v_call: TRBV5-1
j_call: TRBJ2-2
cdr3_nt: TGCGCCAGCAGCTTACAAAACAGGGGGCACACTAGCGGGAGTCCAAGCACCGGGGAGCTGTTTTTT
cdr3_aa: CASSLQNRGHTSGSPSTGELFF

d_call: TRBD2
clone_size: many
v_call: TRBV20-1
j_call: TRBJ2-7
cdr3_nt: TGCAGTGCTAGTCCCGGGAGGGCCTACGAGCAGTACTTC
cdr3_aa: CSASPGRAYEQYF

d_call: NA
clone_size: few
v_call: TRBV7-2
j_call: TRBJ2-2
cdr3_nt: TGTGCCAGCAGGCCCGGTAGATTGAACACCGGGGAGCTGTTTTTT
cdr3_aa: CASRPGRLNTGELFF

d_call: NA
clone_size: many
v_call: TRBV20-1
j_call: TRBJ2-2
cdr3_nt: TGCAGCGCACGTCAGTCGGGCACCGGGGAGCTGTTTTTT
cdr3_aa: CSARQSGTGELFF

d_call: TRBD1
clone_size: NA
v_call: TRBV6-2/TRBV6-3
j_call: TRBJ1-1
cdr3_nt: TGTGCCAGCAGACGACAGGGGGGATTGGGGACTGAAGCTTTCTTT
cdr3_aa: CASRRQGGLGTEAFF

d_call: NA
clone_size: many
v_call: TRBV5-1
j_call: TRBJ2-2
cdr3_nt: TGCGCCAGCAAAGAGACCGGGGAGCTGTTTTTT
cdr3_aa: CASKETGELFF

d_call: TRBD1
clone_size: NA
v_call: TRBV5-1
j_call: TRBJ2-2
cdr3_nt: TGCGCCAGCAGCGATCGGACAGGCCCCACCGGGGAGCTGTTTTTT
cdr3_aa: CASSDRTGPTGELFF

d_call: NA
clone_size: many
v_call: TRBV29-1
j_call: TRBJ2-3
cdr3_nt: TGCAGCGTTGAGGGCAGCCCGCCGGCGGATACGCAGTATTTT
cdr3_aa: CSVEGSPPADTQYF

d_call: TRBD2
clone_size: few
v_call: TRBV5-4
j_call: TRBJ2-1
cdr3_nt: TGTGCCAGCAGCATCGGACTAGCGGGAGGGCGGGACAATGAGCAGTTCTTC
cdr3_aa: CASSIGLAGGRDNEQFF

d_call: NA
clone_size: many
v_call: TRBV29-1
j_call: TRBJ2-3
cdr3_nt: TGCAGCGTTGAATTTGGGGGCGGGTCAGATACGCAGTATTTT
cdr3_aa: CSVEFGGGSDTQYF

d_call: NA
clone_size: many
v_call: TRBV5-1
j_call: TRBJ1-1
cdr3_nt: TGCGCCAGCAGCTTGGGATGGGACCTCATGAACACTGAAGCTTTCTTT
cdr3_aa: CASSLGWDLMNTEAFF

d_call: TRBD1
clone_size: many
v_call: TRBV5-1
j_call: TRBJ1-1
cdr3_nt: TGCGCCAGCAGCTGGAGGGGACAGGGGGCGATCCATGACCCTGAAGCTTTCTTT
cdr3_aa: CASSWRGQGAIHDPEAFF

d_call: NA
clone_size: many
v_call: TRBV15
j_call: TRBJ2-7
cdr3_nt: TGTGCCACCAGCAGAGAAAGGACGGAATCCTACGAGCAGTACTTC
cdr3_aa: CATSRERTESYEQYF

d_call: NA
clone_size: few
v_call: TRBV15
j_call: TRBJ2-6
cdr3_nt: TGTGCCACCAGCAGCGACTCCTCGGGGAGTGCGTCTGGGGCCAACGTCCTGACTTTC
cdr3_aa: CATSSDSSGSASGANVLTF

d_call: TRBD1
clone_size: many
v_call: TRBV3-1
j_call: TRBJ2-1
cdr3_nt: TGTGCCAGCAGCTACCTAAGTTCGGGACAGATAGACAATGAGCAGTTCTTC
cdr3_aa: CASSYLSSGQIDNEQFF

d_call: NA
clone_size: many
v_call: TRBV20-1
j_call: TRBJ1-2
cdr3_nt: TGCAGTGCCCGGGACACGGGTGCTTGGACCTTC
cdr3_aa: CSARDTGAWTF

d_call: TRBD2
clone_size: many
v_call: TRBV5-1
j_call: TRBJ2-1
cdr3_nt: TGCGCCAGCAGCTTGATAGCGGGAGGGCCAAATGAGCAGTTCTTC
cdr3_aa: CASSLIAGGPNEQFF

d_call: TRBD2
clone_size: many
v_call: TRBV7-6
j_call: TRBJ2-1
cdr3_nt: TGTGCCAGCAGCCCACTTCCCAGCGGGAGAGGTAATGAGCAGTTCTTC
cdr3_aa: CASSPLPSGRGNEQFF

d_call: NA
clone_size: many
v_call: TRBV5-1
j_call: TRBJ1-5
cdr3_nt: TGCGCCAGCAGCTTGGACGCGGTCCAGCCCCAGCATTTT
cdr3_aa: CASSLDAVQPQHF

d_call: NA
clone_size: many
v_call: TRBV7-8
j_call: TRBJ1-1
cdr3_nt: TGTGCCAGCAGCACCCTACGGCGGAGGGGCACTGAAGCTTTCTTT
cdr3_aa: CASSTLRRRGTEAFF

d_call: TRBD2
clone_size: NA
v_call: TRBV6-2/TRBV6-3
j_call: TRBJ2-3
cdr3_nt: TGTGCCAGCAGTCGAACTAGCGGGGGGTCCACAGATACGCAGTATTTT
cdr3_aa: CASSRTSGGSTDTQYF

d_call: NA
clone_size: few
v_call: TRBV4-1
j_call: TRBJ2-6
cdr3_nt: TGCGCCAGCAGCCGGGGGCCTCGGGCTGGGGCCAACGTCCTGACTTTC
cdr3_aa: CASSRGPRAGANVLTF

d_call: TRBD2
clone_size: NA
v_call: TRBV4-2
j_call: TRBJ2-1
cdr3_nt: TGTGCCAGCAGCCTCTCGGAACTAGCGGGAGGGAGCTCCTACAATGAGCAGTTCTTC
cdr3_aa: CASSLSELAGGSSYNEQFF

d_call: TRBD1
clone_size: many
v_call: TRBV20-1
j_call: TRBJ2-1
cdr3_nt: TGCAGTGCTACCGACAGGGGATGGTACAATGAGCAGTTCTTC
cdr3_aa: CSATDRGWYNEQFF

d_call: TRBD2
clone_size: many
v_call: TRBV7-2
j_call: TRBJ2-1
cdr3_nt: TGTGCCAGCAGCATTCAAGCGGGATCAGTTCATGAGCAGTTCTTC
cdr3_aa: CASSIQAGSVHEQFF

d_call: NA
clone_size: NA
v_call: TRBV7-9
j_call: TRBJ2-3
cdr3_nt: TGTGCCAGCAGCTTAGGAGGACTTAAAGATACGCAGTATTTT
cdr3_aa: CASSLGGLKDTQYF

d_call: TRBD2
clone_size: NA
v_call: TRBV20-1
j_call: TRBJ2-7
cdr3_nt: TGCAGTGCTATGAGAGCGGGGATCTCCTACGAGCAGTACTTC
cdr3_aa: CSAMRAGISYEQYF

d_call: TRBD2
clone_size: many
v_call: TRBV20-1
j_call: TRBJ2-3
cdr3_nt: TGCAGTGCTAGAATGCTAGCGGAGGGGGATACGCAGTATTTT
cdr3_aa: CSARMLAEGDTQYF

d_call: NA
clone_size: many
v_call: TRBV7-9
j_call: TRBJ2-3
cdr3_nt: TGTGCCAGCAGCTTCGGACGGAAGACTACAACGGCAGTAACAGATACGCAGTATTTT
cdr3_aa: CASSFGRKTTTAVTDTQYF

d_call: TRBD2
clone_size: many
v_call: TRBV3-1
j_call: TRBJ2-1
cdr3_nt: TGTGCCAGCAGCTCCTGGACTAGCGGGGTTTACAATGAGCAGTTCTTC
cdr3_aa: CASSSWTSGVYNEQFF

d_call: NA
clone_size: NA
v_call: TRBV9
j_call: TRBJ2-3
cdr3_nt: TGTGCCAGCAGGGAACTAGCTTTCTTCTCAGATACGCAGTATTTT
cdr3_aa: CASRELAFFSDTQYF

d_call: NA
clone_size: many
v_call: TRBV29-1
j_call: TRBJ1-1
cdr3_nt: TGCAGCGTTGAACAGGGTAGGAACACTGAAGCTTTCTTT
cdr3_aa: CSVEQGRNTEAFF